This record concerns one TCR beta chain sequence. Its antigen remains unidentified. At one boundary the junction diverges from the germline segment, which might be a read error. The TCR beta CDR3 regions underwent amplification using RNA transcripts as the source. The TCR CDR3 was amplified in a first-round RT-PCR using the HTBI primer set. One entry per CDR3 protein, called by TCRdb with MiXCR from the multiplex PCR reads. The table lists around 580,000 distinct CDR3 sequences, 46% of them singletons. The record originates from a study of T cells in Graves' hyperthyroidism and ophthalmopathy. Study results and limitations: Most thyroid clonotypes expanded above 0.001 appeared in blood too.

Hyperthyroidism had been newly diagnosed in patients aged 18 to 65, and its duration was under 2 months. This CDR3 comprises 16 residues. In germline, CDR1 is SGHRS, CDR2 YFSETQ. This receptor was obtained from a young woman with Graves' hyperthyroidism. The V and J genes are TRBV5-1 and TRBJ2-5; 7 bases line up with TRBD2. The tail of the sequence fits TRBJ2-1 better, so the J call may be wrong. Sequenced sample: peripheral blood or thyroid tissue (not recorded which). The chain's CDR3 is CASSPHSGPTYNEQFF. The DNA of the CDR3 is TGTGCCAGCAGCCCCCATAGCGGGCCGACCTACAATGAGCAGTTCTTC.